The 9 T cell receptor beta chains listed next were all sequenced from one sample in a study of T-cell memory formation after mild COVID-19. TCRdb re-called the 5' RACE reads with MiXCR, one entry per CDR3 protein. This sample has hundreds of thousands of distinct CDR3 sequences, with roughly 13% found just once. Sequenced material: PBMCs or a T cell subset sorted from them (not recorded which). All receptors come from a man between 18 and 29 years old who had mild COVID-19 (a few samples of this study predate the infection). Cell type and time point are not known.

V gene TRBV2 combines with J gene TRBJ2-7; 9 bases match TRBD2. Germline assignment: CDR1 SNHLY and CDR2 FYNNEI. This CDR3 comprises 14 residues. The J segment lost 6 bases and the V segment lost 3 bases, leaving 6 bases of the junction unmatched. CDR3 region: CASSDLAGLAEQYF. In DNA form, the CDR3 reads TGTGCCAGCAGTGACCTAGCGGGGCTCGCCGAGCAGTACTTC. The entire variable domain, with the rest obtained from reference TRBV2 and TRBJ2-7, is as follows: EPEVTQTPSHQVTQMGQEVILRCVPISNHLYFYWYRQILGQKVEFLVSFYNNEISEKSEIFDDQFSVERPDGSNFTLKIRSTKLEDSAMYFCASSDLAGLAEQYFGPGTRLTVT.

The chain joins TRBV12-3 or TRBV12-4 to TRBJ2-1; weak D call: TRBD2 (5 bases). The V end lost 2 bases, the J end lost 2 bases, and 10 bases lay between the germline ends. CDR3 length: 15 residues. CDR3: CASSLPPGAYNEQFF. In DNA form, the CDR3 reads TGTGCCAGCAGTTTACCCCCCGGGGCCTACAATGAGCAGTTCTTC.

In this sample, this clonotype turned up a few times. The J gene is TRBJ2-3, the V gene TRBV3-1; 14 nucleotides line up with TRBD2. The CDR3 loop spans 17 amino acids. Germline values: CDR1 LGHDT, CDR2 YNNKEL (reference sequence). After removal of 4 bases from V and 2 bases from J, the junction contained 5 bases not matched to a gene. The CDR3 nucleotides are TGTGCCAGCAGCCGACCGACTAGCGGGGGGGCCACAGATACGCAGTATTTT. This gives the protein CASSRPTSGGATDTQYF.

The V call is TRBV6-2 or TRBV6-3, the J call TRBJ1-2; 11 bases fit TRBD1. CDR1 MNHEY and CDR2 SVGEGT come from the germline V gene. V lost 7 bases to trimming and J lost 4 bases; unmatched junction nucleotides: 14. The CDR3 extends over 17 amino acids. CDR3 sequence: CASTTGTGGVETYGYTF. The CDR3 region has the DNA TGTGCCAGCACCACCGGGACAGGGGGTGTCGAGACCTATGGCTACACCTTC.

V gene TRBV6-5 combines with J gene TRBJ1-2; D is unclear. V was cut by 4 bases and J by 4 bases, with 10 bases left in between. The CDR3 is 13 residues long. Germline CDR1 reads MNHEY; CDR2 reads SVGAGI. The CDR3: CASSSGGVYGYTF. The CDR3, as DNA: TGTGCCAGCAGTTCAGGAGGTGTCTATGGCTACACCTTC.

The sample holds a few counts of this clonotype. The chain has TRBV5-1 and TRBJ2-5; D not certain. Germline assignment: CDR1 SGHRS and CDR2 YFSETQ. V was clipped by 1 base and J by 3 bases, with 10 bases between them. The CDR3 runs to 14 residues. The CDR3 loop reads CASSLSGSEETQYF. The CDR3 bases are TGCGCCAGCAGCTTGTCGGGCAGCGAAGAGACCCAGTACTTC.

This clonotype appeared a few times. The J gene is TRBJ2-5, the V gene TRBV2; 9 bases agree with TRBD2. The germline V gene has CDR1 SNHLY and CDR2 FYNNEI. The CDR3 length is 16 residues. V trimming: 6 bases; J trimming: 4 bases; junction bases outside the gene matches: 12. CDR3 sequence: CASSLRRAGGSETQYF. CDR3 bases: TGTGCCAGCAGCCTCAGGCGAGCGGGGGGCTCAGAGACCCAGTACTTC.

This clonotype was detected only a few times. This rearrangement joins TRBV20-1 to TRBJ2-6; 8 nucleotides line up with TRBD1. V shed 8 bases and J 2 bases; nucleotides not matched to a gene: 5. This CDR3 has 14 amino acids. The germline V gene encodes CDR1 DFQATT and CDR2 SNEGSKA (reference sequence). The CDR3: CSWLTGAGANVLTF. Here the CDR3 DNA reads TGCAGTTGGCTGACAGGGGCTGGGGCCAACGTCCTGACTTTC.

The gene calls are TRBV12-3 or TRBV12-4 and TRBJ1-2; 7 nucleotides match TRBD1. The CDR3 consists of 13 residues. Germline trimming cut 6 bases from V and 4 bases from J; bases unmatched to any gene: 5. CDR3 in DNA: TGTGCCAGCAGACCCCGGGACAGCTATGGCTACACCTTC. As protein: CASRPRDSYGYTF.